The 11 T cell receptor beta chains presented below share a single source sample, sequenced in a study of metastatic and nonmetastatic thyroid tumors. All patients were untreated before thyroid surgery. TCRdb reanalyzed the PCR reads via MiXCR. The sample includes 7,500 to 10,000 clones, over 9.5% seen only once; the top ten take approximately 7.5%. The specimen was tumor tissue. These TCRs come from a female donor with papillary thyroid cancer or a benign thyroid nodule (not recorded which). Some clones in this sample may be carry-over from other donors' samples.

This clone appeared many times. The genes are TRBV29-1 and TRBJ2-7, with 8 positions matching TRBD2. Germline CDR1 SQVTM, CDR2 ANQGSEA. The length of the CDR3 is 15 residues. Trimming cost V 0 bases and J 3 bases; bases outside gene matches: 7. CDR3 nucleotide sequence: TGCAGCGTTGAAGATCCCGGGGGGGCCGACTACGAGCAGTACTTC. Translating gives CSVEDPGGADYEQYF.

By its share, this clone is medium-sized (0.01 to 0.1%). V usage is TRBV2 and J usage is TRBJ2-5; TRBD2 might be the D (6 bases). With 6 bases removed from V and 3 bases from J, the gap between germline ends came to 11 bases. CDR1 SNHLY and CDR2 FYNNEI come from the germline V gene. The CDR3 sequence is 13 residues long. Written as DNA, the CDR3 is TGTGCCAGCAGGCGGGGTCTCAAAGAGACCCAGTACTTC. As protein: CASRRGLKETQYF.

This clone was detected a few times. The V and J genes are TRBV6-1 and TRBJ2-7, with a tentative D call TRBD1 (5 bases). This CDR3 region has 14 residues. Germline loops: CDR1 MNHNS, CDR2 SASEGT. V dropped 2 bases and J dropped 3 bases, with 11 bases sitting between them. The CDR3 sequence is CASSERGRVYEQYF. The DNA for the CDR3 is TGTGCCAGCAGTGAAAGGGGCAGGGTCTACGAGCAGTACTTC.

This clone was picked up a small number of times. J is TRBJ2-2 and V is TRBV6-1; possibly TRBD1 for D (6 bases). The CDR3 has 15 residues. Per the germline V gene, CDR1 is MNHNS and CDR2 is SASEGT. V was trimmed by 6 bases and J by 6 bases, leaving 17 bases between them. The CDR3 coding sequence is TGTGCCAGCAGGGACGGACAGAGGTTCCCCGGGGAGCTGTTTTTT. This translates into CASRDGQRFPGELFF.

This clone was observed many times. Since a much larger clone is just one base distant, this may be a read error. This chain connects TRBV14 to TRBJ1-3, with D unclear. The germline gives CDR1 SGHDN, CDR2 FVKESK. This CDR3 region has 16 residues. The CDR3 DNA reads as TGTGCCAGCAGCCAAGTAGGCTTCAGCTCTGGAGACACCATATATTTT. It codes for CASSQVGFSSGDTIYF.

This clone was observed at least ten times. The chain has TRBV7-8 and TRBJ2-2; D perhaps matches TRBD2 (5 bases). There are 15 residues in the CDR3. Germline V gene lookup returns CDR1 SGHVS and CDR2 FQNEAQ. The germline V and J ends were trimmed by 5 bases and 3 bases, with 13 bases remaining between them. CDR3 bases: TGTGCCAGCAGCCCTTCTGGCGGGCACACCGGGGAGCTGTTTTTT. Protein product: CASSPSGGHTGELFF.

This clone was seen ten or more times. The CDR3 is CASRAGGDTEAFF. Here the CDR3 DNA reads TGTGCCAGCAGGGCAGGGGGTGACACTGAAGCTTTCTTT. The J gene is TRBJ1-1, the V gene TRBV5-4, with TRBD1 matching over 7 bases. Trimming took 5 bases from V and 3 from J; bases not matched to a gene: 4. The CDR3 consists of 13 residues. Germline V gives CDR1 SGHNT, CDR2 YYREEE (reference sequence).

The CDR3 DNA is TGTGCCAGCAGTTACTCGTCCTCCCAGGGGAAAAACTATGGCTACACCTTC. Protein product: CASSYSSSQGKNYGYTF. This chain links TRBV6-5 with TRBJ1-2; perhaps TRBD1 as D (6 bases). Germline values: CDR1 MNHEY, CDR2 SVGAGI. The CDR3 totals 17 residues. V lost 0 bases to trimming and J lost 2 bases, with 16 bases between them.

A word on this clone: At one end, the junction sequence differs from germline, possibly due to a read error. V usage is TRBV6-5 and J usage is TRBJ1-1, with a weak D call TRBD1 (5 bases). The CDR3 runs to 17 residues. CDR1 is MNHEY, CDR2 SVGAGI, per germline. CDR3 loop: CASSYSWIGAPNTEAFF. The DNA of the CDR3 is TGTGCCAGTAGTTACTCGTGGATAGGGGCTCCAAACACTGAAGCTTTCTTT.

The chain has TRBV5-1 and TRBJ2-3, with D perhaps matching TRBD2 (5 bases). CDR3 length: 15 residues. CDR1 is SGHRS, CDR2 YFSETQ, per germline. Trimming shortened V by 1 base and J by 6 bases, and 15 bases separated the two germline ends. CDR3 amino acids: CASSLRRVFVDTQYF. The CDR3 DNA reads as TGCGCCAGCAGCTTGCGGCGGGTGTTCGTCGATACGCAGTATTTT.

This clone was detected many times. A read error may explain this, as a much larger clone is one base away. This CDR3 reads CASSQTGTGELLF. CDR3 DNA sequence: TGTGCCAGCAGCCAAACAGGGACCGGGGAGCTGCTTTTT. The V call is TRBV4-2, the J call TRBJ2-2; D may be TRBD1 (6 bases). Germline-derived CDR1 and CDR2 are LGHNA and YNFKEQ. The CDR3 extends over 13 amino acids.